This T cell receptor beta chain was sequenced during a study of blood T cell repertoires in COVID-19. Across the whole study: From the United States, Italy and Spain came samples of acute and convalescent COVID-19.

The CDR3 totals 12 residues. V was shortened by 5 bases and J by 6 bases, with 11 bases between the two germline ends. The germline CDR1 and CDR2 sequences are MNHEY and SMNVEV (reference sequence). Measured with immunoSEQ multiplex PCR; TCRdb has only the in-frame clones, and not every one. The sample holds 120,000 to 150,000 clones; 70% to 80% are singletons and the top ten take approximately 17%. This receptor was obtained from a man between 45 and 60 years old with acute or convalescent COVID-19. The rearrangement links TRBV27 to TRBJ2-7; maybe TRBD1 (6 bases). Sequencing input: peripheral blood. CDR3 bases: TGTGCCAGCAGTCCCTTACAGGGCGAGCAGTACTTC. This codes for CASSPLQGEQYF.